The subject of this entry is one T cell receptor (beta chain). The sample comes from a study of blood T cell repertoires in COVID-19. Across the whole study: Samples of COVID-19 (acute and convalescent) were obtained from the United States, Italy and Spain. Sources were T cells, B-cell-depleted T cells, or PBMCs; the material itself was cDNA or gDNA.

Under the authors' procedure: Reference gene primer amplification in the assay estimated nucleated cell counts. The repertoire was sequenced with immunoSEQ multiplex PCR; TCRdb's copy has only in-frame clones and lacks some. D and trimming come from the DNA, and the V and J calls and clone size come from that table. The sample yields roughly 200,000 clones, almost 85% seen once. The junction had 7 bases not matched to a gene; V was cut back by 1 base and J by 1 base. The V gene's germline CDR1 is SGHTA and CDR2 FQGTGA. The CDR3 spans 18 residues. Material: peripheral blood. The receptor was isolated from a woman in her 70s with active or convalescent COVID-19. The chain carries TRBV7-3 and TRBJ2-1; TRBD1 matches 10 bases. The CDR3 DNA reads TGTGCCAGCAGCTTAATGCCTCGGACAGGGGGATCCTACAATGAGCAGTTCTTC. The encoded protein is CASSLMPRTGGSYNEQFF.